This TCR beta chain originates from a study of blood T cell repertoires in COVID-19. Study-level information: Samples representing acute and convalescent COVID-19 were sourced from the United States, Italy and Spain. Sources were T cells, B-cell-depleted T cells, or PBMCs; the material itself was cDNA or gDNA.

Original data processing: From reference gene primer amplification, estimates of nucleated cell counts were derived. Data came from immunoSEQ multiplex PCR; TCRdb stores just in-frame clones and leaves some out. Clone size and V and J calls were adopted from that table, with D and trimming inferred from the DNA. Here the sample spans hundreds of thousands of clones, roughly 80% being singletons. Germline V gene sequence: CDR1 SGHNT, CDR2 YYREEE (reference sequence). Trimming removed 4 bases from V and 7 bases from J, with 18 bases in between. The CDR3 totals 15 residues. V and J are TRBV5-4 and TRBJ2-1, with a tentative D call TRBD1 (6 bases). Source material: peripheral blood. The clonotype was recovered from a woman between 45 and 65 years old with acute or convalescent COVID-19. DNA for the CDR3: TGTGCCAGCAGCAACCCCGGGACACCCCAGAATGAGCAGTTCTTC. Translating it yields CASSNPGTPQNEQFF.